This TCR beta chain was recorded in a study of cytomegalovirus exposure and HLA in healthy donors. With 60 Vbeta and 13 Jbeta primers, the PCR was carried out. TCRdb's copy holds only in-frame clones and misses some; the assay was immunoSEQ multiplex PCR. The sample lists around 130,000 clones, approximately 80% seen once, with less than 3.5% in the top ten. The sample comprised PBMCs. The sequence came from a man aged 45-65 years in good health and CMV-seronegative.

The CDR3 reads CASSVAYGTYDGYTF. CDR3 DNA sequence: TGTGCCAGCAGCGTAGCCTATGGGACTTATGATGGCTACACCTTC. This chain links TRBV9 with TRBJ1-2, with D possibly matching TRBD1 (5 bases). Per the germline V gene, CDR1 is SGDLS and CDR2 is YYNGEE. The CDR3 is 15 residues long. Trimming stripped 0 bases from V and 6 bases from J, with 15 bases between. Drawing the rest from reference TRBV9 and TRBJ1-2, the complete variable domain is DSGVTQTPKHLITATGQRVTLRCSPRSGDLSVYWYQQSLDQGLQFLIQYYNGEERAKGNILERFSAQQFPDLHSELNLSSLELGDSALYFCASSVAYGTYDGYTFGSGTRLTVV.